This T cell receptor beta chain was identified in a study of early T cells in non-severe SARS-CoV-2 infection listed by TCRdb under 2021. Looking at the study overall: Because TCR sequencing relied on bulk RNA taken from unsorted whole blood, pairing of alpha and beta chains was not possible. General findings and caveats noted by the study authors: Matching against VDJdb was skewed toward anti-spike CD8 responses, likely underestimated virus-specific expansions, and missed private and CD4 specificities.

A remark on this clonotype: This receptor's antigen is unknown. It has no much larger one-base neighbor in the sample; base qualities were not kept.

Libraries were prepared through 5' RACE. TCRdb names NextSeq 500 as the instrument used. The TCR library protocol attached unique molecular identifiers to individual cDNA molecules to correct for sequencing error and PCR bias. TCR alpha and beta chains were both sequenced, and the abundances of alpha and beta sequences in each sample were closely correlated with each other. From the authors' description of their analysis: Decombinator V4 was used to perform V gene, J gene and CDR3 annotation of TCR sequences. Expanded TCRs were defined as changing significantly between any two time points under a Poisson model with p below 0.0001. Abundances of TCRs were expressed as counts per million after normalisation to the total number of TCRs sequenced in each sample. TRAV1-2 paired with TRAJ12, TRAJ20 or TRAJ33 defined MAIT TCRs, while TRAV10 paired with TRAJ18 defined iNKT TCRs. A search of VDJdb, accessed on 1 November 2021, was run for TCRs annotated to CMV, EBV and SARS-CoV-2, with TCRs annotated for multiple antigens excluded. The public reads were reanalyzed by TCRdb: fastp trimming at Q25, MiXCR alignment, in-frame beta chains only. Under each unique CDR3 protein, matching rows form one entry showing the most common genes and DNA. The V and J calls, along with clone size, are taken from TCRdb and not from the paper's own processing. For this sample there are approximately 84,000 distinct CDR3 sequences; approximately 15% appear just once. In total, the top ten clones hold around 6% of the sample.

Clipping removes 7 bases from V and 15 bases from J, with 6 as the unmatched junction base count. CDR1 and CDR2, per the germline V gene, are MNHEY and SVGEGT. Including cysteine and phenylalanine, the CDR3 has 12 amino acids. Of all the DNA, just the CDR3 is kept, 36 bases in frame from base 1. This was a case-control study nested in a cohort of healthcare workers in London, UK, who had nasopharyngeal swab PCR tests and blood samples taken every week. Healthcare workers were recruited between 23 and 31 March 2020, during the week of the UK lockdown, and were followed weekly for up to 16 weeks. The source is an adult who was a healthcare worker with PCR-confirmed SARS-CoV-2 infection or an uninfected control (not recorded which). The sequencing input was whole blood. The sequence is built from TRBV6-2 or TRBV6-3 and TRBJ2-1, with 13 central nucleotides matching TRBD2. The DNA sequence is given as TGTGCCAGCACCGGACTAGCGGGAGTTAGGTTCTTC. It codes for CASTGLAGVRFF.